The rows below give T cell receptor beta chains drawn from one sample of a study of cytomegalovirus exposure and HLA in healthy donors. Data came from immunoSEQ multiplex PCR; TCRdb stores just in-frame clones and leaves some out. This sample has some 130,000 clones, with around 60% found just once. The sequenced material came from PBMCs. The source is a man aged 35-49 years in good health and CMV-seropositive. CDR3s include the opening cysteine and the closing phenylalanine or tryptophan. D genes are given only for firm matches. Expanded clones are given a class, and other clones once, few, many or no size at all.

NA | NA | TRBJ2-1 | TRBV11-2 | 17 | TGTGCCAGCAGCTTACTCTCTTCGTCAGGCTCCTACAATGAGCAGTTCTTC | CASSLLSSSGSYNEQFF
once | NA | TRBJ1-4 | TRBV7-8 | 15 | TGTGCCAGCAGCTTAGTACAGGGTCGGGGCGAAAAACTGTTTTTT | CASSLVQGRGEKLFF
NA | NA | TRBJ1-4 | TRBV6-1 | 17 | TGTGCCAGCAGTGCTTCCAGGGGACGTTTTGCTAATGAAAAACTGTTTTTT | CASSASRGRFANEKLFF
few | TRBD1 | TRBJ1-6 | TRBV5-1 | 16 | TGCGCCAGCAGCTCGGGACAGAGCTCCTATAATTCACCCCTCCACTTT | CASSSGQSSYNSPLHF
few | TRBD1 | TRBJ1-2 | TRBV7-3 | 15 | TGTGCCAGCAGCTTAACGTATGGGGACAGGGGTGGCTACACCTTC | CASSLTYGDRGGYTF
NA | NA | TRBJ2-7 | TRBV6-5 | 14 | TGTGCCAGCAGTTACGGGCAGGTTGGCTACGAGCAGTACTTC | CASSYGQVGYEQYF
few | NA | TRBJ2-3 | TRBV5-1 | 14 | TGCGCCAGCAGCTTGCCGGGGGGCACAGATACGCAGTATTTT | CASSLPGGTDTQYF
NA | NA | TRBJ1-5 | TRBV5-5 | 15 | TGTGCCAGCACGGGGGAGGCATATAGCAATCAGCCCCAGCATTTT | CASTGEAYSNQPQHF
NA | TRBD2 | TRBJ2-7 | TRBV7-2 | 14 | TGTGCCAGCAGCTATGCGGGGGGGGTCTACGAGCAGTACTTC | CASSYAGGVYEQYF
few | TRBD1 | TRBJ2-7 | TRBV7-9 | 15 | TGTGCCAGCAGCGACACCGGACAGGACTCCTACGAGCAGTACTTC | CASSDTGQDSYEQYF
NA | TRBD1 | TRBJ1-4 | TRBV2 | 14 | TGTGCCAGCATTAGGACAGGGGCTAATGAAAAACTGTTTTTT | CASIRTGANEKLFF
NA | TRBD1 | TRBJ1-2 | TRBV5-3 | 15 | TGTGCCAGAAGCGGAGGGACAGGGAGGCTCTATGGCTACACCTTC | CARSGGTGRLYGYTF
NA | NA | TRBJ2-1 | TRBV5-4 | 13 | TGTGCCAGCAGCCCCACAGGGTCCAATGAGCAGTTCTTC | CASSPTGSNEQFF
NA | TRBD2 | TRBJ2-1 | TRBV9 | 15 | TGTGCCAGCAGCGCCCGACTAGCTGAATACAATGAGCAGTTCTTC | CASSARLAEYNEQFF
NA | TRBD1 | TRBJ2-3 | TRBV5-5 | 17 | TGTGCCAGCAGCTTGGGGGTAGGACAGGGTGGCACAGATACGCAGTATTTT | CASSLGVGQGGTDTQYF
NA | TRBD1 | TRBJ2-7 | TRBV18 | 13 | TGTGCCAGCTCACTCGGGACAGGGGACGAGCAGTACTTC | CASSLGTGDEQYF
few | TRBD2 | TRBJ2-2 | TRBV7-3 | 17 | TGTGCCAGCAGCTTCCGGACTAGCGGGGCGAACACCGGGGAGCTGTTTTTT | CASSFRTSGANTGELFF
few | TRBD1 | TRBJ2-5 | TRBV10-3 | 14 | TGTGCCTCAGCAGATCCAGGGGGCCAGGAGACCCAGTACTTC | CASADPGGQETQYF
NA | NA | TRBJ1-1 | TRBV20-1 | 11 | TGCAGTGCTAGAGCCTCCGGGGAAGCTTTCTTT | CSARASGEAFF
few | TRBD1 | TRBJ2-2 | TRBV5-1 | 15 | TGCGCCAGCAGCTTGGGGGGACAGGGGACCGGGGAGCTGTTTTTT | CASSLGGQGTGELFF
NA | TRBD1 | TRBJ1-2 | TRBV19 | 15 | TGTGCCAGTAGTTCAGGACAGGCTCTCAACTATGGCTACACCTTC | CASSSGQALNYGYTF
few | TRBD1 | TRBJ1-1 | TRBV5-1 | 16 | TGCGCCAGCAGCGTGAGACAGGGGGCGGGGAACACTGAAGCTTTCTTT | CASSVRQGAGNTEAFF
NA | TRBD2 | TRBJ2-1 | TRBV11-1 | 15 | TGTGCCAGCAGCCGACTAGCCGCGTCCTACAATGAGCAGTTCTTC | CASSRLAASYNEQFF
few | TRBD1 | TRBJ2-1 | TRBV19 | 14 | TGTGCCAGTAGTATCGTTGACAGGGTCAATGAGCAGTTCTTC | CASSIVDRVNEQFF
NA | NA | TRBJ2-5 | TRBV18 | 14 | TGTGCCAGCTCATCCTCCGGACAGCAAGAGACCCAGTACTTC | CASSSSGQQETQYF
few | NA | TRBJ1-2 | TRBV21-1 | 17 | TGTGCCAGCAGCAAAGTGACAGGGAAGGGATCGGGCTATGGCTACACCTTC | CASSKVTGKGSGYGYTF
NA | NA | TRBJ2-3 | TRBV5-1 | 16 | TGCGCCAGCAGCGGGAGTTGGTCCGCTAGCACAGATACGCAGTATTTT | CASSGSWSASTDTQYF
NA | TRBD1 | TRBJ2-1 | TRBV6-1 | 13 | TGTGCCAGCAGGGACAGGGGCTACAATGAGCAGTTCTTC | CASRDRGYNEQFF
NA | NA | TRBJ2-1 | TRBV2 | 13 | TGTGCCAGCAATCCAGGCACCTACAATGAGCAGTTCTTC | CASNPGTYNEQFF
NA | NA | TRBJ1-2 | TRBV2 | 14 | TGTGCCAGCAGTGAAGTCGGGGGGTATATTGGCTACACCTTC | CASSEVGGYIGYTF
NA | TRBD1 | TRBJ1-1 | TRBV6-5 | 15 | TGTGCCAGCAGTTACTCCAATACAGGGGAGGCTGAAGCTTTCTTT | CASSYSNTGEAEAFF
NA | NA | TRBJ1-2 | TRBV7-9 | 15 | TGTGCCAGCAGCTTGCAGGCGGGGACCCAGGGTGGCTACACCTTC | CASSLQAGTQGGYTF
NA | NA | TRBJ1-1 | TRBV28 | 12 | TGTGCCAGCAGTTTAAGACTGATTGAAGCTTTCTTT | CASSLRLIEAFF
NA | TRBD1 | TRBJ2-1 | TRBV7-9 | 12 | TGTGCCAGCAGGGAACAGGGGGATGAGCAGTTCTTC | CASREQGDEQFF
NA | TRBD1 | TRBJ2-5 | TRBV4-1 | 16 | TGCGCCAGCAGCCAAGGACAGGGAAGATACAGGGAGACCCAGTACTTC | CASSQGQGRYRETQYF
NA | NA | TRBJ1-5 | TRBV30 | 13 | TGTGCCTGGAGTGCGGGGTTCAATCAGCCCCAGCATTTT | CAWSAGFNQPQHF
NA | NA | TRBJ1-2 | TRBV28 | 15 | TGTGCCAGTCGAACCGCACCCGGGGAAAACTATGGCTACACCTTC | CASRTAPGENYGYTF
once | TRBD1 | TRBJ2-7 | TRBV7-8 | 14 | TGTGCCAGCAGCTTAGCGAACAGGGGGCACGAGCAGTACTTC | CASSLANRGHEQYF
few | TRBD1 | TRBJ2-1 | TRBV2 | 17 | TGTGCCAGCAGTGTCACCCCTCTTAGGGACAGGGACAATGAGCAGTTCTTC | CASSVTPLRDRDNEQFF
NA | NA | TRBJ2-1 | TRBV7-3 | 13 | TGTGCCAGCAGCTTAGGCATGATCGATGAGCAGTTCTTC | CASSLGMIDEQFF
NA | NA | TRBJ2-2 | TRBV28 | 19 | TGTGCCAGCAGTTTACACGGGGATGGGGGCAGGGTGAACACCGGGGAGCTGTTTTTT | CASSLHGDGGRVNTGELFF
NA | TRBD1 | TRBJ2-1 | TRBV2 | 14 | TGTGCCAGCAGTGACCGGACAGGAGGCAATGAGCAGTTCTTC | CASSDRTGGNEQFF
NA | TRBD2 | TRBJ2-7 | TRBV27 | 14 | TGTGCCAGCAGTTTAGGACTAGCCCAATACGAGCAGTACTTC | CASSLGLAQYEQYF
few | TRBD1 | TRBJ1-1 | TRBV11-2 | 13 | TGTGCCAGCAACAGGGACAGGGGCGTAGAAGCTTTCTTT | CASNRDRGVEAFF
many | TRBD2 | TRBJ2-7 | TRBV10-3 | 16 | TGTGCCATCAGTGAGTCAGCTAGCGGGGCGTCCTACGAGCAGTACTTC | CAISESASGASYEQYF
NA | TRBD1 | TRBJ1-4 | TRBV11-2 | 18 | TGTGCCAGCAGCTTAGGGGGCCAGGGGGCTCGGTCTAATGAAAAACTGTTTTTT | CASSLGGQGARSNEKLFF
few | NA | TRBJ2-7 | TRBV28 | 14 | TGTGCCAGCAGTTTAAGTCAGGGGAGCCACGAGCAGTACTTC | CASSLSQGSHEQYF
NA | NA | TRBJ2-4 | TRBV5-1 | 16 | TGCGCCAGCAGCTTGGTGGCGGGAAGAGCCAAAAACATTCAGTACTTC | CASSLVAGRAKNIQYF
few | TRBD2 | TRBJ2-6 | TRBV10-3 | 16 | TGTGCCATCAGACGGGACTACCTCTCTGGGGCCAACGTCCTGACTTTC | CAIRRDYLSGANVLTF
few | NA | TRBJ2-7 | TRBV11-2 | 16 | TGTGCCAGCAGCCCTAGTATCGTCCCCCACAACTACGAGCAGTACTTC | CASSPSIVPHNYEQYF
NA | NA | TRBJ1-3 | TRBV27 | 13 | TGTGCCGCAGGGGCAGGGTCAGGAAACACCATATATTTT | CAAGAGSGNTIYF
few | TRBD2 | TRBJ2-5 | TRBV2 | 13 | TGTGCCAGGGGGGGGGTAGCGGGAGAGACCCAGTACTTC | CARGGVAGETQYF
NA | NA | TRBJ2-7 | TRBV5-4 | 15 | TGTGCCAGCAGCTTAAATAGCGGTTCAACCTACGAGCAGTACTTC | CASSLNSGSTYEQYF
few | NA | TRBJ2-6 | TRBV9 | 14 | TGTGCCAGCGGGGCCCTTGTTGGGGCCAACGTCCTGACTTTC | CASGALVGANVLTF
NA | NA | TRBJ2-3 | TRBV27 | 15 | TGTGCCAGCAGTTTATTGGGGCAGGGCACAGATACGCAGTATTTT | CASSLLGQGTDTQYF